The clone carrying this T cell receptor beta chain was observed a handful of times. The junction had 10 bases not matched to a gene; V was cut back by 4 bases and J by 6 bases. Germline V lookup: CDR1 PRHDT, CDR2 FYEKMQ (reference sequence). CDR3 length: 15 amino acids. These data come from a study of early T cells in non-severe SARS-CoV-2 infection. Each single cDNA molecule received a unique molecular identifier. Via MiXCR, TCRdb re-called the 5' RACE reads, giving one row per CDR3 protein. The sample has some 76,000 distinct CDR3 sequences, 15% to 17% seen once; the top ten hold 9.5% to 15%. The receptor was derived from an adult who was a healthcare worker with PCR-confirmed SARS-CoV-2 infection or an uninfected control (not recorded which). The specimen was whole blood. The chain employs TRBV13 and TRBJ2-7; the match to TRBD2 covers 9 bases. The CDR3 nucleotides are TGTGCCAGCAGCTCGAGGGCGGGAGGGCCTTCCGAGCAGTACTTC. It translates to CASSSRAGGPSEQYF. Complete variable domain (other parts from reference TRBV13 and TRBJ2-7): AAGVIQSPRHLIKEKRETATLKCYPIPRHDTVYWYQQGPGQDPQFLISFYEKMQSDKGSIPDRFSAQQFSDYHSELNMSSLELGDSALYFCASSSRAGGPSEQYFGPGTRLTVT.